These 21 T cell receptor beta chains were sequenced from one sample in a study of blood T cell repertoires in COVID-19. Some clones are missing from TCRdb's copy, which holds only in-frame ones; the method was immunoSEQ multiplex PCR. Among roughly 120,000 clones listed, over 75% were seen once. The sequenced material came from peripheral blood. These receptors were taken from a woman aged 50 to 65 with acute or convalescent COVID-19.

CDR3 bases: TGCGCCAGCAGCCAAGATCCGGGGTCAGGACCGGACACTGAAGCTTTCTTT. This encodes CASSQDPGSGPDTEAFF. The chain is built from TRBV4-1 and TRBJ1-1; D call uncertain. The CDR3 has 17 amino acids. The ends were cut back, 0 bases at V and 3 bases at J, with 17 bases in the middle. CDR1 is MGHRA, CDR2 YSYEKL, per germline.

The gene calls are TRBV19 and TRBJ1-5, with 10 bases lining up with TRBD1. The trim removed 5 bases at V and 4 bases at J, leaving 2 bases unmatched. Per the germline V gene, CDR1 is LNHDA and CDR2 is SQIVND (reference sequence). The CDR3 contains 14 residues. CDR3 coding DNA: TGTGCCAGTAGTGGGACAGGGGTTAATCAGCCCCAGCATTTT. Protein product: CASSGTGVNQPQHF.

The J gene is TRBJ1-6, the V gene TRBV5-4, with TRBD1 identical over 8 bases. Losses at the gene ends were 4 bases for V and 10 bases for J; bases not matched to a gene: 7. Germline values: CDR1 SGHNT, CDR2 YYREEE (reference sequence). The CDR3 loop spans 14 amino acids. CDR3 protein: CASSPRTGGSPLHF. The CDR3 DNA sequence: TGTGCCAGCAGCCCTCGAACAGGGGGATCACCCCTCCACTTT.

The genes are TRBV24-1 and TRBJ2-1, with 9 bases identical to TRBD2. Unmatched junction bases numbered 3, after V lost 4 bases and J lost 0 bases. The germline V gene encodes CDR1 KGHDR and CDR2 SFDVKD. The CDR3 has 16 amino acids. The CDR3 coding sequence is TGTGCCACCAGTGACCCGACTAGCGGCTCCTACAATGAGCAGTTCTTC. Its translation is CATSDPTSGSYNEQFF.

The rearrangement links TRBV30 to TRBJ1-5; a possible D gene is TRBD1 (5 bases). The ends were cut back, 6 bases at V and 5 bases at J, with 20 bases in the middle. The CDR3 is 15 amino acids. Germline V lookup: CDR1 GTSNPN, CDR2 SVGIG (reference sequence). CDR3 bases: TGTGCCTGTACGAAACGGGGGGAAAACCATCAGCCCCAGCATTTT. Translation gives CACTKRGENHQPQHF.

For the CDR3, the DNA is TGTGCCAGCAGTTTTTTCAGCGCACTACGTAGCACAGATACGCAGTATTTT. Translating gives CASSFFSALRSTDTQYF. The rearrangement uses TRBV27 and TRBJ2-3; D gene unclear. With 3 bases removed from V and 0 bases from J, the gap between germline ends came to 16 bases. The germline V gene has CDR1 MNHEY and CDR2 SMNVEV (reference sequence). The CDR3 length is 17 residues.

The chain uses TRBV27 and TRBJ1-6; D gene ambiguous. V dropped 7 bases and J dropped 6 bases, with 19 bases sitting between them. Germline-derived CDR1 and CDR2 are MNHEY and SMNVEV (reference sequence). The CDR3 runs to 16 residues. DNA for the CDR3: TGTGCCAGCAAAAGCCTCATGAGAACGTTTAATTCACCCCTCCACTTT. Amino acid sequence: CASKSLMRTFNSPLHF.

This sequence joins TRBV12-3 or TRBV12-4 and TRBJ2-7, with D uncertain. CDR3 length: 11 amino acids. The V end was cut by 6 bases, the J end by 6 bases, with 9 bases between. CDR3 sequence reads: CASSFTGEQYF. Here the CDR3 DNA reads TGTGCCAGCAGCTTCACGGGCGAGCAGTACTTC.

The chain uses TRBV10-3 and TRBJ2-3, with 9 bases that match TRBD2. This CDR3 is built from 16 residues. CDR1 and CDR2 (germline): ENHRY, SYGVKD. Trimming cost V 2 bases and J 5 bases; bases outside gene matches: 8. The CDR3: CAISEGPGAGGDTQYF. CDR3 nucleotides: TGTGCCATCAGTGAGGGACCCGGAGCGGGGGGAGATACGCAGTATTTT.

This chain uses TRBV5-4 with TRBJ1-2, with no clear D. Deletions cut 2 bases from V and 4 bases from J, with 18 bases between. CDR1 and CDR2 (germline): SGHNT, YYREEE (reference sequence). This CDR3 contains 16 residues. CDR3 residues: CASSFNTDPSPYGYTF. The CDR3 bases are TGTGCCAGCAGCTTCAACACCGATCCATCCCCCTATGGCTACACCTTC.

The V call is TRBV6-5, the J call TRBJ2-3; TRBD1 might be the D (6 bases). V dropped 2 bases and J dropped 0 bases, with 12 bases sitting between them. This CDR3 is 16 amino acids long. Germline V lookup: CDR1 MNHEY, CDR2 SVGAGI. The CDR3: CASSYNSRGSTDTQYF. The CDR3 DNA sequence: TGTGCCAGCAGTTACAATTCGAGGGGGAGCACAGATACGCAGTATTTT.

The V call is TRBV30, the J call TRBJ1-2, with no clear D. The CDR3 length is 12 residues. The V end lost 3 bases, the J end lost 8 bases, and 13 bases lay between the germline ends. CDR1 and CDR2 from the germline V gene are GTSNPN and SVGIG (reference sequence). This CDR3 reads CAWRWKREGYTF. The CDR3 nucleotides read TGTGCCTGGAGGTGGAAGAGGGAAGGCTACACCTTC.

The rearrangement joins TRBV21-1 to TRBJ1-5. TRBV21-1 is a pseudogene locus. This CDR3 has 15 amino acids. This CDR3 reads CASSSGGHCNQPQHF. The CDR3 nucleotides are TGTGCCAGCAGCAGTGGAGGGCATTGCAATCAGCCCCAGCATTTT.

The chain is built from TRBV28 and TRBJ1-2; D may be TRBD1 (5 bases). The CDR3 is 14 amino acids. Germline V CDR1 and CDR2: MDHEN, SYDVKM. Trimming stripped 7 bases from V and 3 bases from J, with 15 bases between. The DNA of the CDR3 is TGTGCCAGCACCATCTCGGCAGGGTACTATGGCTACACCTTC. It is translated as CASTISAGYYGYTF.

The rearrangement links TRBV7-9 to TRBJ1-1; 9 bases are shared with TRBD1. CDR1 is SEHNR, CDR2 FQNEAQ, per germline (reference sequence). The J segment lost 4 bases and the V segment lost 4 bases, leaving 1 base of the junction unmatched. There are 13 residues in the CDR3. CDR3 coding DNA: TGTGCCAGCAGCTCGGGACAGGGCACTGAAGCTTTCTTT. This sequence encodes CASSSGQGTEAFF.

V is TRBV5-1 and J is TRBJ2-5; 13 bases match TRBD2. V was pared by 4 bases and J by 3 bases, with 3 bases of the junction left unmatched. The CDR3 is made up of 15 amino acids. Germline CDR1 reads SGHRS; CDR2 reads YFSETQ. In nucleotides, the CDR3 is TGCGCCAGCAGCCGCGGGACTAGCGGGGAAGAGACCCAGTACTTC. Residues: CASSRGTSGEETQYF.

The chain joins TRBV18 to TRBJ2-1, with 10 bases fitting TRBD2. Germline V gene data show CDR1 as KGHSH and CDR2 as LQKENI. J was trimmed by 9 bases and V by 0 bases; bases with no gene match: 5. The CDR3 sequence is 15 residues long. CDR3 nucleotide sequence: TGTGCCAGCTCACCACCCTCGCTAGCGGGGGCTGAGCAGTTCTTC. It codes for CASSPPSLAGAEQFF.

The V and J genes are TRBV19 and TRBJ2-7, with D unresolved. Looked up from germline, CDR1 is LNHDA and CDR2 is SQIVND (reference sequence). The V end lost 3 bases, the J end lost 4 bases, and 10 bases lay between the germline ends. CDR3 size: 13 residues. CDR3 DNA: TGTGCCAGTAGTATTGGGCCAGGATACGAGCAGTACTTC. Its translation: CASSIGPGYEQYF.

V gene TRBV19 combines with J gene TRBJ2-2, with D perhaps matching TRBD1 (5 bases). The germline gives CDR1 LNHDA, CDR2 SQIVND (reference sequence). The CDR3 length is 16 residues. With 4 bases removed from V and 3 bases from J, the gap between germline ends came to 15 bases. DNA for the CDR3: TGTGCCAGTAGTAGGGGCCCAGGGTCAGACACCGGGGAGCTGTTTTTT. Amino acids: CASSRGPGSDTGELFF.

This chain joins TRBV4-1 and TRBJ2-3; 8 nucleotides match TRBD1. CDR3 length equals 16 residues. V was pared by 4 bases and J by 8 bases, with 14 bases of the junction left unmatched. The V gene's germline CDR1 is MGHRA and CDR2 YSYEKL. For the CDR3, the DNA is TGCGCCAGCAGCCTCCCTGGACAGGGTGTTAGGAGTACGCAGTATTTT. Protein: CASSLPGQGVRSTQYF.

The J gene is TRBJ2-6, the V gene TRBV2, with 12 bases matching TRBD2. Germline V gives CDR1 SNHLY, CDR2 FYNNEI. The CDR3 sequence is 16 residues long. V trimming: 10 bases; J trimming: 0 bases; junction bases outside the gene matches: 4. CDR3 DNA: TGTGCCATTCCGGGACTAGCGGGCTCTGGGGCCAACGTCCTGACTTTC. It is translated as CAIPGLAGSGANVLTF.